The present T cell receptor beta chain was sequenced within a study of breast tumors, draining lymph nodes, adjacent tissues. Samples came from axillary lymph nodes draining the breast cancer. This clonotype was counted at least ten times. What it binds is not known. Overall study results and limits: The lymph node origin of tumor T cells was framed as consistent with a hypothesis, not demonstrated.

TCRdb ran MiXCR on the multiplex PCR reads and lists one entry per CDR3 protein. Among 200,000 to 250,000 distinct CDR3 sequences listed, 32% were seen once. Germline V gene lookup returns CDR1 SGHAT and CDR2 FQNNGV. The length of the CDR3 is 15 residues. V dropped 6 bases and J dropped 1; count of bases not matched to a gene: 6. V is TRBV11-2 and J is TRBJ1-2; TRBD1 matches 9 bases. The TCR was taken from a female donor with breast cancer. Some clones in this sample may be carry-over from other donors' samples. The sequenced sample was axillary lymph node tissue. The CDR3 loop reads CASRPGTGINYGYTF. CDR3 nucleotides: TGTGCCAGCAGACCCGGGACAGGGATTAACTATGGCTACACCTTC. Complete variable domain (other parts from reference TRBV11-2 and TRBJ1-2): EAGVAQSPRYKIIEKRQSVAFWCNPISGHATLYWYQQILGQGPKLLIQFQNNGVVDDSQLPKDRFSAERLKGVDSTLKIQPAKLEDSAVYLCASRPGTGINYGYTFGSGTRLTVV.